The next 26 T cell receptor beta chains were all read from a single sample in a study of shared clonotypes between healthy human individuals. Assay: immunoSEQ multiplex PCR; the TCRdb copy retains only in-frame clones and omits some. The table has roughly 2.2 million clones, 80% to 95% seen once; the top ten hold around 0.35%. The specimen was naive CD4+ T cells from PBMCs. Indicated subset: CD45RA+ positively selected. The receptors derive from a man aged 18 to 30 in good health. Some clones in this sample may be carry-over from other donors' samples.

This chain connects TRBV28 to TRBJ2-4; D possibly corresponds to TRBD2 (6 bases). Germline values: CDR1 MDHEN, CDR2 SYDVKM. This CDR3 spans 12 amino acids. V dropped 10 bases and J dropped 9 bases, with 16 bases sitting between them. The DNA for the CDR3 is TGTGCCACCGGGGCCCCAGCGGGCATTCAGTACTTC. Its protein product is CATGAPAGIQYF.

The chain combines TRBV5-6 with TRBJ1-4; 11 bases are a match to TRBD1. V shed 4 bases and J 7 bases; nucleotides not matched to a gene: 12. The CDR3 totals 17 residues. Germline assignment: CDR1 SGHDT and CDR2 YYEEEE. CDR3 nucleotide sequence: TGTGCCAGCAGCCATTGGACAGGGGGCGATAAGGGTGAAAAACTGTTTTTT. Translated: CASSHWTGGDKGEKLFF.

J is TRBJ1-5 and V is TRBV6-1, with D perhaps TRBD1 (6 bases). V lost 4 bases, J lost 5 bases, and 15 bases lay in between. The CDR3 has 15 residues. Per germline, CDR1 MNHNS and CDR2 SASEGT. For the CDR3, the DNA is TGTGCCAGCAGTGGGAGGGGGGCGCCGGATCAGCCCCAGCATTTT. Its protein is CASSGRGAPDQPQHF.

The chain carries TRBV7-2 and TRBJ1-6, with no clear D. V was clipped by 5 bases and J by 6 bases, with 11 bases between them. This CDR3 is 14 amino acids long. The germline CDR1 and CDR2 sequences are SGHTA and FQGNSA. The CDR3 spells CASSPSRANSPLHF. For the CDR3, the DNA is TGTGCCAGCAGCCCTAGCCGGGCTAATTCACCCCTCCACTTT.

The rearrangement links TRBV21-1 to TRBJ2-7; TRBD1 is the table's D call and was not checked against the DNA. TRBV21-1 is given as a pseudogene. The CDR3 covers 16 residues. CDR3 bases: TGTGCCAGCAGCAAGAAATCCGGGACAGAAGCCACCGAGCAGTACTTC. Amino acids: CASSKKSGTEATEQYF.

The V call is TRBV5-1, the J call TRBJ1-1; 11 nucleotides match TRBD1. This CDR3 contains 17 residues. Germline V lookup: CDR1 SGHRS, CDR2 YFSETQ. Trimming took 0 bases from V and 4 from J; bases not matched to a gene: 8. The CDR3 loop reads CASSLVWTGGAGTEAFF. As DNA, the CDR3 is TGCGCCAGCAGCTTGGTTTGGACAGGGGGCGCGGGCACTGAAGCTTTCTTT.

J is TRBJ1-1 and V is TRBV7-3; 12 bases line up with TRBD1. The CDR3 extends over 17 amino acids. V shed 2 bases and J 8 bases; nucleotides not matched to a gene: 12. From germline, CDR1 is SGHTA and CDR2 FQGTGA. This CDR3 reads CASSLEGQGALRSEAFF. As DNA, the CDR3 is TGTGCCAGCAGCTTAGAGGGACAGGGGGCGCTTAGATCCGAAGCTTTCTTT.

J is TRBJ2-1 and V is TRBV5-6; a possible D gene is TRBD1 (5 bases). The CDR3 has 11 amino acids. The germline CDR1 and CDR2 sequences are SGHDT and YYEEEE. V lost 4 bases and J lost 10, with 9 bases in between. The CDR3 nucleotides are TGTGCCAGCAGCGCGGCAGGGGAGCAGTTCTTC. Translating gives CASSAAGEQFF.

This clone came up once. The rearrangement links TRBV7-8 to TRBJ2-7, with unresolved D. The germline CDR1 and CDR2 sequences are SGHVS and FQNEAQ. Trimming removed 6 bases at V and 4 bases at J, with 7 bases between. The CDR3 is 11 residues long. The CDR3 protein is CASRNVYEQYF. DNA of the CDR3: TGTGCCAGCAGGAACGTTTACGAGCAGTACTTC.

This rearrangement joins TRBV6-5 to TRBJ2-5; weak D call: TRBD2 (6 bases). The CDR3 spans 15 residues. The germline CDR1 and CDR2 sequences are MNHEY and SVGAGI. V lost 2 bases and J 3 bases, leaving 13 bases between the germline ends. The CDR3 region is CASSYIASVEETQYF. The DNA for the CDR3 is TGTGCCAGCAGTTACATTGCTAGCGTAGAAGAGACCCAGTACTTC.

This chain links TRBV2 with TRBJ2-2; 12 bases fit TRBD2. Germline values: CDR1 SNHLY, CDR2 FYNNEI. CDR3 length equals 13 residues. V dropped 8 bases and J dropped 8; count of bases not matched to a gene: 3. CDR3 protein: CASAGLAGGELFF. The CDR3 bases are TGTGCCAGCGCGGGACTAGCGGGTGGGGAGCTGTTTTTT.

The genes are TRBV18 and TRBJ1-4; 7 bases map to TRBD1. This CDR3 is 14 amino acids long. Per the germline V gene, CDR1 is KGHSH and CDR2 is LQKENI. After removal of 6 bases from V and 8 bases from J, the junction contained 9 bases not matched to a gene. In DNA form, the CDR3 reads TGTGCCAGCTCTAACAGGGGTTTTGGAGAAAAACTGTTTTTT. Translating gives CASSNRGFGEKLFF. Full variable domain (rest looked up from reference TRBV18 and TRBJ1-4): NAGVMQNPRHLVRRRGQEARLRCSPMKGHSHVYWYRQLPEEGLKFMVYLQKENIIDESGMPKERFSAEFPKEGPSILRIQQVVRGDSAAYFCASSNRGFGEKLFFGSGTQLSVL.

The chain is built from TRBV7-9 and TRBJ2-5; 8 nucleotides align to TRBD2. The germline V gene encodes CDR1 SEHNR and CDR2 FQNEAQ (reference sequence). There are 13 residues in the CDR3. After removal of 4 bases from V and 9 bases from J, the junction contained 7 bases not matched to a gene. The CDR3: CASSSSLGRAQYF. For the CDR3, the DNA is TGTGCCAGCAGCTCGTCCCTCGGGAGGGCCCAGTACTTC.

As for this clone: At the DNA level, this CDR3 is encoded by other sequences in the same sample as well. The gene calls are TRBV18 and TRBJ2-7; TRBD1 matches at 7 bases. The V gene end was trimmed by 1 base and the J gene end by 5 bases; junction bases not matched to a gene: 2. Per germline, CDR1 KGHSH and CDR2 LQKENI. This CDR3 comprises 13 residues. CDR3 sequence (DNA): TGTGCCAGCTCACCACTGCAGGGGGACGAGCAGTACTTC. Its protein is CASSPLQGDEQYF.

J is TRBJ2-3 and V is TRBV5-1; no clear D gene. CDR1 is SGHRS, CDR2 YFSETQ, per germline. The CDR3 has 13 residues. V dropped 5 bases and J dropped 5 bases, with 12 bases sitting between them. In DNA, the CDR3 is TGCGCCAGCAGATCTCTCCTAGGAGATACGCAGTATTTT. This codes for CASRSLLGDTQYF.

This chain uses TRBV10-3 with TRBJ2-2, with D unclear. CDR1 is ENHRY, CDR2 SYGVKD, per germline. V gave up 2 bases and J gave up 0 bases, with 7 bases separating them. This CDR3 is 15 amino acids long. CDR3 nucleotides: TGTGCCATCAGTGAGCAGGCAACGAACACCGGGGAGCTGTTTTTT. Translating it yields CAISEQATNTGELFF.

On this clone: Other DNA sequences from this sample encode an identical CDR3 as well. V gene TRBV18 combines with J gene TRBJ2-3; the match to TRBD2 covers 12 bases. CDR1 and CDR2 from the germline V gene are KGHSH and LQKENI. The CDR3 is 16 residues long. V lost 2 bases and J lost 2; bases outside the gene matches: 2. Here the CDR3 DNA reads TGTGCCAGCTCACCAGGACTAGCGGGGACCACAGATACGCAGTATTTT. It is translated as CASSPGLAGTTDTQYF.

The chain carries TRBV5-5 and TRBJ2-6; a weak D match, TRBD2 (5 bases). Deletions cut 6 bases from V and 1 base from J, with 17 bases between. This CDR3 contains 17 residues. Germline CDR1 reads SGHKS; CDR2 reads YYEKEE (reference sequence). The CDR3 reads CASTNFPRESGANVLTF. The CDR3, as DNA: TGTGCCAGCACCAATTTCCCAAGGGAGTCTGGGGCCAACGTCCTGACTTTC.

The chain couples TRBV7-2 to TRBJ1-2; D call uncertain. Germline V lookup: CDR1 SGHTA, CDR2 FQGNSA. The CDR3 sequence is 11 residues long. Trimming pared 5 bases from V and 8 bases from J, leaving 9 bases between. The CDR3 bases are TGTGCCAGCAGCGGAAGTGAAGGCTACACCTTC. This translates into CASSGSEGYTF.

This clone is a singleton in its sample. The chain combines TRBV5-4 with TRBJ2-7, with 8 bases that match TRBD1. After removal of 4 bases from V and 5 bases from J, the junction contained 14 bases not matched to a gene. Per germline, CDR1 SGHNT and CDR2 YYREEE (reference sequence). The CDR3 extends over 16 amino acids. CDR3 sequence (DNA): TGTGCCAGCAGCCCGGACGATCAGGGGGCTTTCCACGAGCAGTACTTC. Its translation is CASSPDDQGAFHEQYF.

CDR3: CASSLQGSNSNQPQHF. CDR3 DNA: TGTGCCAGCTCACTACAGGGGTCTAATAGCAATCAGCCCCAGCATTTT. The chain carries TRBV18 and TRBJ1-5; 7 nucleotides match TRBD1. The CDR3 is made up of 16 amino acids. Per the germline V gene, CDR1 is KGHSH and CDR2 is LQKENI. The ends lost 4 bases at V and 0 bases at J; junction bases unmatched: 6.

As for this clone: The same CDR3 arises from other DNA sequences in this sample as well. This CDR3 is CASSLISSETQYF. DNA of the CDR3: TGTGCCAGCAGTTTAATCTCGTCGGAGACCCAGTACTTC. J is TRBJ2-5 and V is TRBV28; D gene ambiguous. CDR1 is MDHEN, CDR2 SYDVKM, per germline. V was cut by 2 bases and J by 5 bases, with 9 bases left in between. This CDR3 has 13 amino acids.

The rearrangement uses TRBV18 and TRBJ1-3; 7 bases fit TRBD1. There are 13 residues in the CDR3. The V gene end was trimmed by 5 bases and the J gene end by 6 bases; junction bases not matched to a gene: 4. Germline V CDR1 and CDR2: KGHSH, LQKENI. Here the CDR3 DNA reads TGTGCCAGCTCAACCGACAGGGAAAACACCATATATTTT. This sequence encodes CASSTDRENTIYF.

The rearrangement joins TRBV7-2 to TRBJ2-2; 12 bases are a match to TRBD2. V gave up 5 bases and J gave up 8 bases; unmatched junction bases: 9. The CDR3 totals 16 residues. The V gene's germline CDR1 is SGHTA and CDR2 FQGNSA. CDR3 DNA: TGTGCCAGCAGCCGTATTTGGACTAGCGGGGTAGGGGAGCTGTTTTTT. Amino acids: CASSRIWTSGVGELFF.

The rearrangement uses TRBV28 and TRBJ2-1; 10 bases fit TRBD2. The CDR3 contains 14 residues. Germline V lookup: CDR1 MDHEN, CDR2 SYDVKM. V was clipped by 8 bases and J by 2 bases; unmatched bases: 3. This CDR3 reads CASWTSGTYNEQFF. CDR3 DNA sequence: TGTGCCAGCTGGACTAGCGGCACCTACAATGAGCAGTTCTTC.

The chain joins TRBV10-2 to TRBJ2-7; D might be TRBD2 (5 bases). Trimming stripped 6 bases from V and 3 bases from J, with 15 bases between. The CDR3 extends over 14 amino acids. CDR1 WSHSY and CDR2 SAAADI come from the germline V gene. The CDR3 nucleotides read TGCGCCAGCAGGAGGGCAGGCGCCCTCTACGAGCAGTACTTC. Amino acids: CASRRAGALYEQYF.